A selection of T cell receptor beta chains follows, all from one sample in a study of blood T cell repertoires in COVID-19. Using immunoSEQ multiplex PCR, the repertoire was profiled, and TCRdb retains in-frame clones only, with some absent. The data hold roughly 59,000 clones, with around 85% observed a single time. Material: peripheral blood. These receptor sequences come from a human donor in a cohort sampled during active COVID-19. Each CDR3 is given with its conserved first and last residue. Fields, in order: clone size, J gene, V gene, D gene, CDR3 DNA, CDR3 protein. A D gene is named only where the DNA matches it firmly. Size values are once, few and many counts, or a class for expanded clones, and some rows have none.

>.|TRBJ1-1|TRBV19|.
TGTGCCAGTAAAACGATTGGAGGAGGGAACACTGAAGCTTTCTTT
CASKTIGGGNTEAFF
>.|TRBJ2-7|TRBV2|.
TGTGCCAGCACAGCGGAACCCTCCTACGAGCAGTACTTC
CASTAEPSYEQYF
>.|TRBJ1-4|TRBV25-1|TRBD1
TGTGCCAGCAGTGAATATCGGGGACAGCGGAATGAAAAACTGTTTTTT
CASSEYRGQRNEKLFF
>.|TRBJ2-7|TRBV28|.
TGTGCCAGCAGTTTCCTATCCTACGAGCAGTACTTC
CASSFLSYEQYF
>.|TRBJ2-1|TRBV7-8|.
TGTGCCAGCAGCCTGTCGGATGAGCAGTTCTTC
CASSLSDEQFF
>.|TRBJ1-2|TRBV29-1|TRBD1
TGCAGCGTTGAAGGGGTGACAGGGTATGAGGGGTATGGCTACACCTTC
CSVEGVTGYEGYGYTF
>.|TRBJ2-5|TRBV30|.
TGTGCCTGGAGTGTCGCGGCGGCAATGGAAGAGACCCAGTACTTC
CAWSVAAAMEETQYF
>.|TRBJ2-2|TRBV5-1|TRBD2
TGCGCCAGCAGCTTGGAACTAGCGGGAGTGCCCGGGGAGCTGTTTTTT
CASSLELAGVPGELFF
>.|TRBJ1-1|TRBV7-2|.
TGTGCCAGCAGCCCCTCGGCAGGGGTCACTGAAGCTTTCTTT
CASSPSAGVTEAFF
>.|TRBJ2-3|TRBV11-3|TRBD1
TGTGCCAGCAGCTTAGATCCCGGGGGTCCCCGACCGGACAGGGGGGTAGATACGCAGTATTTT
CASSLDPGGPRPDRGVDTQYF
>.|TRBJ1-1|TRBV30|TRBD1
TGTGCCTGGAGTGTCGGACAGGGGGCATACACTGAAGCTTTCTTT
CAWSVGQGAYTEAFF
>.|TRBJ1-2|TRBV19|TRBD1
TGTGCCAGTAGAGGACAGGGAGAAAGCTATGGCTACACCTTC
CASRGQGESYGYTF
>once|TRBJ1-1|TRBV28|.
TGTGCCAGCAGTCCCACCAGGTTTTTTTTCTTT
CASSPTRFFFF
>.|TRBJ2-1|TRBV6-4|TRBD1
TGTGCCAGCAGTGTAACAGGGGGTGGTGAGCAGTTCTTC
CASSVTGGGEQFF
>.|TRBJ2-1|TRBV6-5|.
TGTGCCAGCAGTTACTCGAAGGGGAGGAATGAGCAGTTCTTC
CASSYSKGRNEQFF
>.|TRBJ2-3|TRBV9|TRBD1
TGTGCCAGCACCTACGGGACAGGGACAGATACGCAGTATTTT
CASTYGTGTDTQYF
>.|TRBJ2-1|TRBV6-5|TRBD2
TGTGCCAGCCAGCTGGCTAGCGGCATTTACAATGAGCAGTTCTTC
CASQLASGIYNEQFF
>.|TRBJ1-1|TRBV4-3|TRBD1
TGCGCCAGCAGCCAAGATCTGACAGGGCTGAACACTGAAGCTTTCTTT
CASSQDLTGLNTEAFF
>.|TRBJ2-1|TRBV19|TRBD2
TGTGCCAGTAGTAGTCTAGCGGGAGGGAGGAATGAGCAGTTCTTC
CASSSLAGGRNEQFF
>.|TRBJ1-2|TRBV11-2|TRBD1
TGTGCCAGCAGCCCAACGGGACAGGGCCGGCAGGGCTATGGCTACACCTTC
CASSPTGQGRQGYGYTF
>.|TRBJ2-3|TRBV2|TRBD1
TGTGCCAGCAGTGGCGGGACAGGGGTTGGAGATACGCAGTATTTT
CASSGGTGVGDTQYF
>once|TRBJ2-7|TRBV24-1|TRBD1
TGTGCCACCAGTGACCGAGGGACAGCATCCTACGAGCAGTACTTC
CATSDRGTASYEQYF
>.|TRBJ1-4|TRBV5-1|.
TGCGCCAGCAGCTCTACAGGTTTTCGGGAAAAACTGTTTTTT
CASSSTGFREKLFF
>.|TRBJ1-3|TRBV4-3|.
TGCGCCAGCAGCCAAGATTCAGGGTCAAACACCATATATTTT
CASSQDSGSNTIYF
>.|TRBJ2-7|TRBV7-3|.
TGTGCCAGCAGCCCCTCTAGCGTATCCTACGAGCAGTACTTC
CASSPSSVSYEQYF
>.|TRBJ2-2|TRBV5-4|TRBD1
TGTGCCAGCAGGCCAAGAGGACAGGACACCGGGGAGCTGTTTTTT
CASRPRGQDTGELFF
>.|TRBJ1-5|TRBV10-3|.
TGTGCCATCAGTGAGTCCCCAGGGTCAGGGGAGCCCCAGCATTTT
CAISESPGSGEPQHF
>.|TRBJ1-1|TRBV30|.
TGTGCCTGGAGGTTAGGGGGAGCGAACACTGAAGCTTTCTTT
CAWRLGGANTEAFF
>.|TRBJ1-5|TRBV5-6|.
TGTGCCAGCAGCTCCGTTTATAGCAATCAGCCCCAGCATTTT
CASSSVYSNQPQHF
>.|TRBJ1-1|TRBV7-2|.
TGTGCCAGCAGCTTAGGGATGGAGGGAGCTTTCTTT
CASSLGMEGAFF
>.|TRBJ1-1|TRBV19|.
TGTGCCAGTAGTAGGGCAGCCCAGAACACTGAAGCTTTCTTT
CASSRAAQNTEAFF
>.|TRBJ2-1|TRBV19|TRBD2
TGTGCCAGTAGTATAGAAAAACTAGCGGGAGGCAATGAGCAGTTCTTC
CASSIEKLAGGNEQFF
>.|TRBJ2-1|TRBV6-5|TRBD2
TGTGCCAGCAGTTCCGGACTAGCGGGTGGTGAGCAGTTCTTC
CASSSGLAGGEQFF
>.|TRBJ1-3|TRBV7-3|.
TGTGCCAGCAGCTTACCCGATAGGGGAAGGGAAAGGGGCTCTGGAAACACCATATATTTT
CASSLPDRGRERGSGNTIYF
>.|TRBJ2-4|TRBV30|.
TGTGCCTGGAGCCAGGGTCTCTCCAAAAACATTCAGTACTTC
CAWSQGLSKNIQYF
>few|TRBJ1-1|TRBV4-1|.
TGCGCCAGCAGCCAAGCCCGGACAGATCTTACTGAAGCTTTCTTT
CASSQARTDLTEAFF
>.|TRBJ1-2|TRBV7-2|TRBD1
TGTGCCAGCAGCTTACCCATAAGGAGGGGGCAGCACACTAACTATGGCTACACCTTC
CASSLPIRRGQHTNYGYTF